The next 2 T cell receptor beta chains were all read from a single sample in a study of shared clonotypes between healthy human individuals. Some clones are missing from TCRdb's copy, which holds only in-frame ones; the method was immunoSEQ multiplex PCR. Of around 500,000 clones in the sample, around 73% are singletons; the top ten hold approximately 12%. The sequencing input was PBMCs. Source of these receptors: a woman aged 40 to 49 in good health. Some clones in this sample may be carry-over from other donors' samples.

This rearrangement joins TRBV11-3 to TRBJ2-5, with D perhaps given as TRBD1 or TRBD2 (5 bases each). The DNA matches TRBJ2-7 better at its end, which makes the J call doubtful. Per germline, CDR1 SGHNT and CDR2 YENEEA. The CDR3 runs to 13 residues. The CDR3 sequence is CARIQGVNYEQYF. Written as DNA, the CDR3 is TGTGCCAGGATCCAGGGAGTGAACTACGAGCAGTACTTC.

The chain recombines TRBV5-1 with TRBJ2-7; TRBD1 agrees at 8 bases. J gave up 0 bases and V 3 bases, and 5 bases lay outside the gene matches. The CDR3 totals 15 residues. CDR1 SGHRS and CDR2 YFSETQ come from the germline V gene. DNA for the CDR3: TGCGCCAGCAGCTGGACAGGGAAAAGCTCCTACGAGCAGTACTTC. Translated: CASSWTGKSSYEQYF.